Detailed here is one T cell receptor (beta chain). The CDR3 is made up of 14 amino acids. Germline lookup yields CDR1 LNHDA and CDR2 SQIVND (reference sequence). Deletions cut 1 base from V and 5 bases from J, with 12 bases between. These data come from a study of lymphopenia after photon versus proton radiotherapy. Profiling relied on immunoSEQ multiplex PCR, and the TCRdb table lists in-frame clones only, not all of them. The sample shows approximately 65,000 clones, around 87% of them seen only once. The sample here was peripheral blood, taken from a patient treated with proton-based radiotherapy. This sequence originates from a man older than 75 with esophageal cancer. The chain recombines TRBV19 with TRBJ2-7; D not resolved. The CDR3 region has the DNA TGTGCCAGTAGTATAGGTTCTTATCCAGACGAGCAGTACTTC. It codes for CASSIGSYPDEQYF.